This T cell receptor beta chain was obtained from a study of T cells in Graves' hyperthyroidism and ophthalmopathy (dated by TCRdb to the late 2010s). With respect to the entire study: Peripheral blood was sampled at the time of initial diagnosis, prior to any treatment. Prospective prediction of ophthalmopathy was tested in an independent validation cohort consisting of fewer than 20 hyperthyroidism patients and about 17 patients who later progressed to ophthalmopathy. According to the paper, TCR Vbeta CDR3 sequencing was carried out on over 130 peripheral blood samples, which came from some 41 ophthalmopathy, around 75 hyperthyroidism and roughly 17 progressor patients. The 75 to 100 discovery patients were randomly divided into training and test sets at a 7:3 ratio. After sampling, hyperthyroidism patients received methimazole starting at 30 mg daily, and ophthalmopathy patients received high-dose intravenous methylprednisolone. To identify distinguishing TCR V-J signatures, a discovery cohort of about a hundred patients was used, comprising roughly 45 with Graves' ophthalmopathy and approximately 57 with stable Graves' hyperthyroidism. In about 6 Graves' hyperthyroidism patients, the study also compared T-cell repertoires from thyroid tissue with T-cell repertoires from blood.

Ophthalmopathy patients had moderately to severely active disease, Clinical Activity Score of at least 3, NOSPECS grade of at least 4, and duration under 3 months. Patients with uncontrolled infections, other autoimmune diseases, pregnancy or lactation were excluded. Diagnoses relied on clinical symptoms, serum thyroxine and TRAb, thyroid ultrasound and orbital computed tomography. Ficoll-Paque density gradient centrifugation was used to isolate PBMCs from approximately 10 ml of fresh peripheral blood. Total RNA was extracted using Trizol reagent, and RNA quality was assessed on an Agilent 2100 Bioanalyzer. Paper-wide results and their limitations: Most expanded thyroid clonotypes (frequency above 0.001) were also detected in blood, a finding suggesting that blood repertoires may reflect thyroid immune responses. A model built on a 13 V-J signature distinguished ophthalmopathy from stable hyperthyroidism, reaching 85% to 90% sensitivity and under 84% specificity in cross-validation and 80%/75% in testing. In validation, progression to ophthalmopathy was predicted by the model with more than 65% sensitivity and 72.22% specificity, a median of 6.5 months before onset. Sample size was not statistically predetermined, and investigators were not blinded to group allocation.

TCR beta CDR3 regions were amplified from RNA transcripts. For the first round of RT-PCR on the TCR CDR3, the HTBI primer set was used together with the Qiagen OneStep RT-PCR kit. A second multiplex PCR round built the libraries, followed by size selection and purification. Libraries were sequenced paired-end with 100 bp reads on an Illumina HiSeq2000. For the original study's pipeline: Raw data were processed with SOAPnuke, discarding reads with adapters, uncalled bases, mean Phred below 15, or no exact constant-primer or identifier match. COPE v1.2.5 was used to merge the high-quality paired reads, and each unique nucleotide sequence was defined as a clonotype. Clonotypes were aligned to IMGT TRBV, TRBD and TRBJ reference segments using MiTCR v1.1. Analysis was restricted to V-J combinations with a frequency above 0.0001, which covered roughly 99% of repertoires. The TCS score was defined as the ratio of F50 (clonal expansion) to E x V (chaos), calculated using BLOSUM62-based TCRdist between CDR3 peptides within each V-J. Welch's t-statistics and random forest reduced fewer than 550 V-J features to about 12, which were used in a naive Bayes classifier (R e1071). TCRdb ran its own pipeline on the public reads, namely fastp trimming at Q25 and MiXCR clone calling, and kept in-frame beta chains. Each CDR3 protein gets just one entry, which takes the most common genes and DNA from the rows behind it. These V and J calls are TCRdb output, not the study's own analysis. For this sample there are about 380,000 distinct CDR3 sequences; around 18% appear just once. Together, the top ten hold 40% of the sample.

The germline V gene gives CDR1 as SNHLY and CDR2 as FYNNEI. The CDR3 runs 14 amino acids, cysteine and phenylalanine included. The DNA shown is the 42-base CDR3, in frame from base 1. V is pruned by 2 bases and J by 5 bases, leaving 5 bases of the junction without a gene match. In regard to this clonotype: Its antigen is unknown. It has no much larger one-base neighbor in the sample; base qualities were not kept.

Material: blood. Recombination connected TRBV2 to TRBJ2-7; 8 middle bases align to TRBD1. The receptor's source is a man aged 18 to 29 with Graves' ophthalmopathy. In nucleotide form, the sequence is TGTGCCAGCAGTGAATTGGGACAGGTCCACGAGCAGTACTTC. Translated, this gives CASSELGQVHEQYF. Beyond the CDR3, the reference TRBV2 and TRBJ2-7 genes provide the residues; the full variable domain reads: EPEVTQTPSHQVTQMGQEVILRCVPISNHLYFYWYRQILGQKVEFLVSFYNNEISEKSEIFDDQFSVERPDGSNFTLKIRSTKLEDSAMYFCASSELGQVHEQYFGPGTRLTVT.